A single sample is the source of the 5 T cell receptor beta chains below, sequenced in a study of OX40 agonist ivuxolimab in advanced cancers. The method was the immunoSEQ multiplex PCR assay. TCRdb took over this immuneACCESS table, retaining in-frame rearrangements with V and J assigned. Such tables are incomplete; in checked studies, under half of the missing clones stem from an unresolved V gene, and the remainder is unexplained. This sample gives 77,000 or so clones in total; around 85% of them show up just once. The top ten clonotypes cover 2% to 2.5% of the sample. The specimen comprised CD4+ or CD8+ T cells sorted from blood, sampled in a trial of the OX40 agonist ivuxolimab. The receptors come from an adult with an advanced solid tumor such as melanoma, head and neck, liver or kidney cancer.

The chain is built from TRBV7-8 and TRBJ1-1, with 8 positions matching TRBD1. The CDR3 is made up of 15 amino acids. J gave up 6 bases and V 5 bases, and 11 bases lay outside the gene matches. CDR1 is SGHVS and CDR2 is FQNEAQ in the germline V gene. CDR3 region: CASSDSDRGVPEAFF. The CDR3 DNA reads TGTGCCAGCAGCGATTCCGACAGGGGTGTGCCTGAAGCTTTCTTT.

The V and J genes are TRBV5-4 and TRBJ1-4, with 7 bases that match TRBD1. From germline, CDR1 is SGHNT and CDR2 YYREEE (reference sequence). V dropped 1 base and J dropped 6; count of bases not matched to a gene: 3. The CDR3 extends over 14 amino acids. The CDR3 nucleotides are TGTGCCAGCAGCTTGAAACAGGGGTATGAAAAACTGTTTTTT. The encoded protein is CASSLKQGYEKLFF.

The V and J genes are TRBV12-5 and TRBJ2-1; 7 bases map to TRBD1. Per the germline V gene, CDR1 is LGHNT and CDR2 is FRNRAP. V shed 6 bases and J 7 bases; nucleotides not matched to a gene: 6. There are 13 residues in the CDR3. The CDR3 spells CASGPSGGNEQFF. The CDR3 DNA is TGTGCTAGTGGCCCCTCAGGGGGAAATGAGCAGTTCTTC.

The chain combines TRBV5-4 with TRBJ1-1; D may be TRBD1 (5 bases). V was clipped by 2 bases and J by 4 bases, with 15 bases between them. This CDR3 contains 15 residues. Germline CDR1 SGHNT, CDR2 YYREEE (reference sequence). The chain's CDR3 is CASSLLSGGTTEAFF. As DNA, the CDR3 is TGTGCCAGCAGCTTACTGTCGGGAGGGACCACTGAAGCTTTCTTT.

The chain recombines TRBV19 with TRBJ1-6; 7 positions agree with TRBD1. With V trimmed by 5 bases and J by 4 bases, 8 bases remained unmatched. CDR1 is LNHDA and CDR2 is SQIVND in the germline V gene (reference sequence). The CDR3 spans 16 residues. DNA of the CDR3: TGTGCCAGTAGTTTTACAGGGGTCTCGTATAATTCACCCCTCCACTTT. Residues: CASSFTGVSYNSPLHF.